These T cell receptor beta chains were read from a single sample in a study of cytomegalovirus exposure and HLA in healthy donors. Repertoires were generated with immunoSEQ multiplex PCR, while TCRdb's copy carries only in-frame clones and drops some. Here the sample spans fewer than 250,000 clones, roughly four fifths being singletons. The specimen was PBMCs. The receptors were sampled from a woman in her forties or fifties in good health and CMV-seropositive. The CDR3 runs from the conserved cysteine through the conserved F or W. D genes are given only for firm matches. A row's size may be missing; if present it is once, few, many or a size class.

14,.,TRBD2,TRBJ2-5,TRBV7-6,CVSSLVAGAETQYF,TGTGTCAGCAGCTTAGTAGCGGGGGCGGAGACCCAGTACTTC
16,.,.,TRBJ1-5,TRBV5-8,CASSRRQSYSNQPQHF,TGTGCCAGCAGCCGTCGACAGTCTTATAGCAATCAGCCCCAGCATTTT
12,.,.,TRBJ2-3,TRBV7-2,CASSQGTDTQYF,TGTGCCAGCAGCCAGGGGACAGATACGCAGTATTTT
13,once,.,TRBJ1-2,TRBV5-1,CASSLDRANGYTF,TGCGCCAGCAGCTTGGACAGGGCGAATGGCTACACCTTC
16,.,TRBD1,TRBJ2-1,TRBV25-1,CASSDSGTGGWDEQFF,TGTGCCAGCAGTGACTCCGGGACAGGGGGATGGGATGAGCAGTTCTTC
16,.,TRBD1,TRBJ1-1,TRBV28,CASRSRTTGSSTEAFF,TGTGCCAGCAGGAGCCGAACGACAGGGTCGAGCACTGAAGCTTTCTTT
13,.,.,TRBJ1-1,TRBV7-2,CASSLEQNTEAFF,TGTGCCAGCAGCTTAGAACAGAACACTGAAGCTTTCTTT
15,.,.,TRBJ1-1,TRBV6-5,CASSYSRDKNTEAFF,TGTGCCAGCAGTTACTCGAGGGACAAGAACACTGAAGCTTTCTTT
15,.,.,TRBJ1-5,TRBV4-1,CASSPHSLNGQPQHF,TGCGCCAGCAGCCCACACTCCTTGAACGGGCAGCCCCAGCATTTT
14,.,TRBD1,TRBJ1-1,TRBV7-9,CSSLSQGGNTEAFF,TGTTCCAGCCTCTCACAGGGGGGTAACACTGAAGCTTTCTTT
19,.,.,TRBJ1-3,TRBV28,CASSPPSGTLLSSGNTIYF,TGTGCCAGCAGCCCACCCTCCGGGACACTTCTCAGCTCTGGAAACACCATATATTTT
15,.,TRBD1,TRBJ1-2,TRBV7-8,CASSWQQGALGGYTF,TGTGCCAGCAGCTGGCAACAGGGGGCTTTGGGTGGCTACACCTTC
16,few,.,TRBJ2-1,TRBV15,CATSRDRSSPYNEQFF,TGTGCCACCAGCAGAGATCGGTCCTCCCCCTACAATGAGCAGTTCTTC
14,.,TRBD2,TRBJ2-1,TRBV18,CASSPLAGGNEQFF,TGTGCCAGCTCACCACTAGCGGGGGGGAATGAGCAGTTCTTC
14,once,.,TRBJ1-1,TRBV18,CASSPRPGWTEAFF,TGTGCCAGCTCACCACGGCCCGGGTGGACTGAAGCTTTCTTT
14,.,.,TRBJ1-5,TRBV7-9,CSSSPLGGGQPQHF,TGTTCCAGCAGCCCGCTTGGGGGCGGTCAGCCCCAGCATTTT
12,.,.,TRBJ2-7,TRBV6-5,CASSWAEGEQYF,TGTGCCAGCAGTTGGGCCGAGGGCGAGCAGTACTTC
16,.,TRBD2,TRBJ2-2,TRBV12-5,CASGLVGDYAGGELFF,TGTGCTAGTGGTTTGGTTGGGGACTACGCTGGGGGGGAGCTGTTTTTT
14,.,.,TRBJ1-1,TRBV7-9,CASSFGDMNTEAFF,TGTGCCAGCAGCTTCGGGGACATGAACACTGAAGCTTTCTTT
17,.,TRBD1,TRBJ1-2,TRBV28,CASSLSGQGLPNYGYTF,TGTGCCAGCAGTTTGTCGGGACAGGGGCTTCCTAACTATGGCTACACCTTC
12,.,TRBD1,TRBJ1-1,TRBV28,CASSPTGAEAFF,TGTGCCAGCAGCCCGACAGGGGCTGAAGCTTTCTTT
16,.,TRBD2,TRBJ2-3,TRBV5-1,CASSLGLAGELDTQYF,TGCGCCAGCAGCCTCGGACTAGCGGGGGAGTTAGATACGCAGTATTTT
14,.,.,TRBJ2-3,TRBV9,CASSHTSFRDTQYF,TGTGCCAGCAGCCACACTAGCTTTAGAGATACGCAGTATTTT
13,.,.,TRBJ2-1,TRBV7-2,CASTTWVRDEQFF,TGTGCCAGCACCACATGGGTACGGGATGAGCAGTTCTTC
12,.,TRBD1,TRBJ1-1,TRBV7-2,CASSLAAGQAFF,TGTGCCAGCAGCTTAGCAGCGGGACAGGCCTTCTTT
13,.,TRBD1,TRBJ1-1,TRBV5-1,CASSPGTGKAAFF,TGCGCCAGCAGCCCGGGGACAGGGAAGGCGGCTTTCTTT
15,.,TRBD1,TRBJ1-2,TRBV6-5,CASSYSTGANYGYTF,TGTGCCAGCAGTTACTCCACAGGGGCGAACTATGGCTACACCTTC
14,.,TRBD1,TRBJ1-1,TRBV5-8,CASSRDRGNTEAFF,TGTGCCAGCAGCAGGGACAGGGGGAACACTGAAGCTTTCTTT